A selection of T cell receptor beta chains follows, all from one sample in a study of regulatory T cells in long-lasting Graves disease. MiXCR, run by TCRdb on the multiplex PCR reads, gives a single entry per CDR3 protein. This repertoire shows roughly 500,000 distinct CDR3 sequences, 20% to 25% found once; its top ten account for about 7%. Material: peripheral blood mononuclear cells (PBMCs), obtained when the disease was refractory, from a patient treated with antithyroid drugs. These receptors were collected from a female donor with Graves disease. The CDR3 runs from the conserved cysteine through the conserved F or W. The D gene is left open where the match is weak. Size is stated for part of the rows, as once, few or many counts, or as a class when the clone is expanded.

cdr3_aa: CASSRLSSAFF; cdr3_nt: TGTGCCAGCAGCCGCTTGTCGAGTGCTTTCTTT; d_call: .; v_call: TRBV6-1; cdr3_length: 11; clone_size: .; j_call: TRBJ1-1
cdr3_aa: CSARPAWGGGAEAFF; cdr3_nt: TGCAGTGCTAGACCCGCTTGGGGTGGTGGGGCTGAAGCTTTCTTT; d_call: .; v_call: TRBV20-1; cdr3_length: 15; clone_size: few; j_call: TRBJ1-1
cdr3_aa: CASSFATGGNTEAFF; cdr3_nt: TGTGCCAGCAGCTTCGCTACAGGGGGAAACACTGAAGCTTTCTTT; d_call: TRBD1; v_call: TRBV7-3; cdr3_length: 15; clone_size: .; j_call: TRBJ1-1
cdr3_aa: CASSSDGTPYEQYF; cdr3_nt: TGTGCCAGCAGCTCAGACGGGACTCCCTACGAGCAGTACTTC; d_call: .; v_call: TRBV13; cdr3_length: 14; clone_size: .; j_call: TRBJ2-7
cdr3_aa: CASSVTREETQYF; cdr3_nt: TGTGCCAGCAGCGTTACCAGGGAAGAGACCCAGTACTTC; d_call: .; v_call: TRBV9; cdr3_length: 13; clone_size: few; j_call: TRBJ2-5
cdr3_aa: CASSWAEVSQPQHF; cdr3_nt: TGTGCCAGCAGTTGGGCGGAAGTTAGTCAGCCCCAGCATTTT; d_call: .; v_call: TRBV12-3/TRBV12-4; cdr3_length: 14; clone_size: many; j_call: TRBJ1-5
cdr3_aa: CASSSMVVHTYEQYF; cdr3_nt: TGTGCCAGCAGCTCCATGGTGGTTCACACCTACGAGCAGTACTTC; d_call: .; v_call: TRBV28; cdr3_length: 15; clone_size: many; j_call: TRBJ2-7
cdr3_aa: CASSFTSFGGFF; cdr3_nt: TGTGCCAGCAGTTTTACCTCCTTTGGGGGATTTTTT; d_call: .; v_call: TRBV28; cdr3_length: 12; clone_size: few; j_call: TRBJ1-3
cdr3_aa: CASSENDRYQETQYF; cdr3_nt: TGTGCCAGCAGTGAAAACGACAGGTACCAAGAGACCCAGTACTTC; d_call: .; v_call: TRBV2; cdr3_length: 15; clone_size: many; j_call: TRBJ2-5
cdr3_aa: CASSITGRTDGYTF; cdr3_nt: TGTGCCAGTAGTATCACGGGCAGGACAGATGGCTACACCTTC; d_call: .; v_call: TRBV19; cdr3_length: 14; clone_size: few; j_call: TRBJ1-2
cdr3_aa: CASSEDREGYNSPLHF; cdr3_nt: TGTGCCAGCAGCGAGGACAGGGAGGGTTATAATTCACCCCTCCACTTT; d_call: TRBD1; v_call: TRBV11-3; cdr3_length: 16; clone_size: .; j_call: TRBJ1-6
cdr3_aa: CASSLLAGSMNTEAFF; cdr3_nt: TGTGCCAGCAGTTTATTGGCAGGGAGCATGAACACTGAAGCTTTCTTT; d_call: .; v_call: TRBV28; cdr3_length: 16; clone_size: many; j_call: TRBJ1-1
cdr3_aa: CASSLVRGGVYEQYF; cdr3_nt: TGCGCCAGCAGCTTGGTGAGAGGGGGCGTCTACGAGCAGTACTTC; d_call: TRBD1; v_call: TRBV5-1; cdr3_length: 15; clone_size: .; j_call: TRBJ2-7
cdr3_aa: CASSLWGGRETQYF; cdr3_nt: TGTGCCAGCAGTTTATGGGGAGGGCGTGAGACCCAGTACTTC; d_call: TRBD2; v_call: TRBV27; cdr3_length: 14; clone_size: many; j_call: TRBJ2-5
cdr3_aa: CASSPRSGGYTF; cdr3_nt: TGTGCCAGCAGCCCCCGTAGTGGCGGCTACACCTTC; d_call: .; v_call: TRBV6-1; cdr3_length: 12; clone_size: many; j_call: TRBJ1-2
cdr3_aa: CASSFTPGRYEQYF; cdr3_nt: TGTGCCAGCAGTTTTACCCCCGGCAGATACGAGCAGTACTTC; d_call: .; v_call: TRBV27; cdr3_length: 14; clone_size: many; j_call: TRBJ2-7
cdr3_aa: CASSFADTQYF; cdr3_nt: TGTGCCAGCAGTTTTGCAGATACGCAGTATTTT; d_call: .; v_call: TRBV5-1; cdr3_length: 11; clone_size: many; j_call: TRBJ2-3